This passage covers 30 T cell receptor beta chains from one sample sequenced in a study of cytomegalovirus exposure and HLA in healthy donors. This PCR relied on a set of 60 Vbeta primers and 13 Jbeta primers. Assay used: immunoSEQ multiplex PCR; TCRdb lists only in-frame clones, some missing. Here the sample spans about 190,000 clones, more than 70% being singletons. The sample taken for sequencing was PBMCs. All receptors come from a man in his thirties or forties in good health and CMV-seropositive.

The chain carries TRBV7-9 and TRBJ1-1; 10 nucleotides align to TRBD1. The CDR3 loop spans 15 amino acids. V lost 7 bases, J lost 0 bases, and 5 bases stayed unmatched. Germline CDR1 SEHNR, CDR2 FQNEAQ (reference sequence). The DNA for the CDR3 is TGTGCCAGCACCCGACAGGGGGCGGTGAACACTGAAGCTTTCTTT. It yields the protein CASTRQGAVNTEAFF.

This chain connects TRBV6-6 to TRBJ1-1, with 9 positions matching TRBD1. This CDR3 is 14 amino acids long. The ends lost 0 bases at V and 4 bases at J; junction bases unmatched: 0. Germline V gene data show CDR1 as MNHNY and CDR2 as SVGAGI (reference sequence). This chain's CDR3 is CASSYSTGGTEAFF. DNA for the CDR3: TGTGCCAGCAGTTACTCGACAGGGGGCACTGAAGCTTTCTTT.

The chain is built from TRBV7-6 and TRBJ1-3; TRBD1 matches at 7 bases. Germline CDR1 and CDR2: SGHVS and FNYEAQ. This CDR3 contains 17 residues. The junction had 11 bases not matched to a gene; V was cut back by 3 bases and J by 3 bases. The CDR3 region is CASSFLQGTQGGNTIYF. CDR3 nucleotide sequence: TGTGCCAGCAGCTTCCTACAGGGGACCCAAGGTGGAAACACCATATATTTT. Full variable domain (missing parts from reference TRBV7-6 and TRBJ1-3): GAGVSQSPRYKVTKRGQDVALRCDPISGHVSLYWYRQALGQGPEFLTYFNYEAQQDKSGLPNDRFSAERPEGSISTLTIQRTEQRDSAMYRCASSFLQGTQGGNTIYFGEGSWLTVV.

The V call is TRBV5-1, the J call TRBJ1-1, with a weak D call TRBD1 (6 bases). Trimming took off 4 bases at V and 3 bases at J, with 19 bases between the two ends. CDR3 length: 16 residues. CDR1 is SGHRS, CDR2 YFSETQ, per germline. The CDR3 here is CASSPRQGLSDTEAFF. The CDR3 DNA sequence: TGCGCCAGCAGCCCTCGGCAGGGGCTATCGGACACTGAAGCTTTCTTT.

Only one count was recorded for this clone. The chain combines TRBV15 with TRBJ2-2, with D possibly being TRBD1 (6 bases). CDR1 is LNHNV, CDR2 YYDKDF, per germline (reference sequence). The CDR3 consists of 16 residues. V was shortened by 5 bases and J by 1 base, with 14 bases between the two germline ends. The CDR3 reads CATSGTGTLNTGELFF. In nucleotides, the CDR3 is TGTGCCACCAGCGGAACCGGGACACTGAACACCGGGGAGCTGTTTTTT.

The chain is built from TRBV10-2 and TRBJ2-7; a weak D match, TRBD1 (5 bases). This CDR3 is 11 amino acids long. Per the germline V gene, CDR1 is WSHSY and CDR2 is SAAADI. Trimming took off 3 bases at V and 9 bases at J, with 9 bases between the two ends. The CDR3 loop reads CASSDARAQYF. The CDR3 DNA reads as TGCGCCAGCAGTGATGCCAGGGCGCAGTACTTC.

The chain uses TRBV7-3 and TRBJ1-5; D may be TRBD1 (6 bases). There are 14 residues in the CDR3. Deletions cut 6 bases from V and 8 bases from J, with 17 bases between. Germline loops: CDR1 SGHTA, CDR2 FQGTGA. The chain's CDR3 is CASSPQGLGEPQHF. CDR3 sequence (DNA): TGTGCCAGCAGTCCCCAGGGGCTGGGGGAGCCCCAGCATTTT.

The V gene is TRBV10-3, the J gene TRBJ1-4; D gene unclear. The length of the CDR3 is 12 residues. The germline gives CDR1 ENHRY, CDR2 SYGVKD. V dropped 6 bases and J dropped 5 bases, with 7 bases sitting between them. This chain's CDR3 is CAISGENEKLFF. The CDR3 nucleotides are TGTGCCATCAGCGGGGAGAATGAAAAACTGTTTTTT.

This chain links TRBV19 with TRBJ1-2; 8 nucleotides agree with TRBD1. Germline-derived CDR1 and CDR2 are LNHDA and SQIVND (reference sequence). The junction had 9 bases not matched to a gene; V was cut back by 10 bases and J by 2 bases. The CDR3 is made up of 14 amino acids. CDR3 DNA: TGTGCCAAGAGCCGACAGGGGTCAAACTATGGCTACACCTTC. It translates to CAKSRQGSNYGYTF.

V gene TRBV6-5 combines with J gene TRBJ1-1; TRBD1 is a possible D gene (5 bases). V lost 4 bases, J lost 6 bases, and 9 bases lay in between. Per germline, CDR1 MNHEY and CDR2 SVGAGI. The CDR3 is made up of 12 amino acids. The DNA of the CDR3 is TGTGCCAGCAGTTCGCGGGGCGCTGAAGCTTTCTTT. Translated, it gives CASSSRGAEAFF.

This clone has only a few counts. The gene calls are TRBV4-1 and TRBJ2-5; the match to TRBD1 covers 7 bases. CDR3 length: 16 amino acids. The germline V gene encodes CDR1 MGHRA and CDR2 YSYEKL. J lost 2 bases, V lost 0 bases, and 6 bases had no gene match. CDR3 in DNA: TGCGCCAGCAGCCAAGATCGTGGGGACAGACAAGAGACCCAGTACTTC. It is translated as CASSQDRGDRQETQYF.

This clone was seen just once. The rearrangement joins TRBV28 to TRBJ2-7, with a possible D match to TRBD2 (6 bases). Trimming removed 7 bases at V and 4 bases at J, with 11 bases between. CDR1 and CDR2 (germline): MDHEN, SYDVKM. The CDR3 is 12 amino acids. In nucleotides, the CDR3 is TGTGCCAGCACCTTTGGGGGGTACGAGCAGTACTTC. Its protein product is CASTFGGYEQYF.

The chain combines TRBV10-3 with TRBJ2-1; D perhaps matches TRBD2 (5 bases). This CDR3 contains 15 residues. CDR1 ENHRY and CDR2 SYGVKD come from the germline V gene. Trimming shortened V by 2 bases and J by 4 bases, and 12 bases separated the two germline ends. This CDR3 reads CAISEEGDAYNEQFF. The CDR3 nucleotides are TGTGCCATCAGTGAGGAGGGCGACGCGTACAATGAGCAGTTCTTC.

The rearrangement uses TRBV18 and TRBJ2-3; tentatively, D is TRBD2 (5 bases). The CDR3 is 12 amino acids. Germline V gene data show CDR1 as KGHSH and CDR2 as LQKENI. V shed 8 bases and J shed 0 bases, with 6 bases lying between them. The CDR3 DNA sequence: TGTGCCAGCCGGACTAGCACAGATACGCAGTATTTT. Protein product: CASRTSTDTQYF.

The rearrangement joins TRBV5-1 to TRBJ2-1; no firm D call. The CDR3 is 11 residues long. Germline lookup yields CDR1 SGHRS and CDR2 YFSETQ. V was trimmed by 0 bases and J by 9 bases, leaving 4 bases between them. The DNA of the CDR3 is TGCGCCAGCAGCTTGGGGCCTGAGCAGTTCTTC. This sequence encodes CASSLGPEQFF.

The CDR3 sequence is CASSTPLGQEGNYGYTF. The CDR3 DNA sequence: TGTGCCAGCAGCACACCCCTAGGACAGGAAGGAAACTATGGCTACACCTTC. The chain links TRBV13 to TRBJ1-2; 7 positions match TRBD1. J was trimmed by 2 bases and V by 5 bases; bases with no gene match: 14. Germline V CDR1 and CDR2: PRHDT, FYEKMQ (reference sequence). This CDR3 region has 17 residues. Using reference TRBV13 and TRBJ1-2 for the parts outside the CDR3, the full variable domain is AAGVIQSPRHLIKEKRETATLKCYPIPRHDTVYWYQQGPGQDPQFLISFYEKMQSDKGSIPDRFSAQQFSDYHSELNMSSLELGDSALYFCASSTPLGQEGNYGYTFGSGTRLTVV.

The chain recombines TRBV5-1 with TRBJ2-1; D gene uncertain. Per the germline V gene, CDR1 is SGHRS and CDR2 is YFSETQ. Trimming pared 6 bases from V and 7 bases from J, leaving 14 bases between. CDR3 size: 13 residues. CDR3 coding DNA: TGCGCCAGCATTAGCAACAACCTTAATGAGCAGTTCTTC. Encoded protein: CASISNNLNEQFF.

This sequence joins TRBV30 and TRBJ2-7, with 7 bases identical to TRBD1. V dropped 3 bases and J dropped 5; count of bases not matched to a gene: 10. CDR3 size: 14 residues. Germline CDR1 is GTSNPN and CDR2 is SVGIG (reference sequence). CDR3 region: CAWRLTGASHEQYF. The CDR3 region has the DNA TGTGCCTGGAGACTCACAGGGGCAAGCCACGAGCAGTACTTC.

This sequence joins TRBV30 and TRBJ2-5; no firm D call. This CDR3 comprises 14 residues. The ends were cut back, 3 bases at V and 1 base at J, with 12 bases in the middle. The germline gives CDR1 GTSNPN, CDR2 SVGIG (reference sequence). The CDR3 protein is CAWRVAGSQETQYF. The DNA for the CDR3 is TGTGCCTGGAGGGTGGCAGGCAGCCAAGAGACCCAGTACTTC.

This clone was seen a single time. This rearrangement joins TRBV6-1 to TRBJ2-1; 7 bases line up with TRBD2. Per germline, CDR1 MNHNS and CDR2 SASEGT. Trimming took 3 bases from V and 8 from J; bases not matched to a gene: 7. CDR3 length: 14 amino acids. The chain's CDR3 is CASSEGGTRDEQFF. The CDR3 nucleotides read TGTGCCAGCAGTGAGGGGGGGACCCGGGATGAGCAGTTCTTC.

This rearrangement joins TRBV11-3 to TRBJ2-2; 8 bases map to TRBD1. The CDR3 is made up of 16 amino acids. Germline V gene sequence: CDR1 SGHNT, CDR2 YENEEA. Unmatched junction bases numbered 3, after V lost 3 bases and J lost 0 bases. CDR3 region: CASSLGTGANTGELFF. In DNA form, the CDR3 reads TGTGCCAGCAGCTTGGGGACAGGCGCGAACACCGGGGAGCTGTTTTTT.

V usage is TRBV19 and J usage is TRBJ2-1; 7 bases align to TRBD1. Trimming at V came to 1 base and at J to 8 bases, leaving 2 bases not matched to a gene. This CDR3 spans 13 amino acids. Germline V gives CDR1 LNHDA, CDR2 SQIVND (reference sequence). The DNA for the CDR3 is TGTGCCAGTAGTATAGGAGACAGGGATGAGCAGTTCTTC. Encoded protein: CASSIGDRDEQFF.

In this sample, this clone turned up a few times. V usage is TRBV9 and J usage is TRBJ2-4; 7 positions agree with TRBD1. This CDR3 region has 16 residues. Germline CDR1 reads SGDLS; CDR2 reads YYNGEE. After removal of 3 bases from V and 0 bases from J, the junction contained 6 bases not matched to a gene. CDR3 region: CASSGRDSLAKNIQYF. For the CDR3, the DNA is TGTGCCAGCAGCGGCCGGGACAGCCTAGCCAAAAACATTCAGTACTTC.

This clone was counted a few times. The rearrangement links TRBV6-5 to TRBJ2-5; 8 bases agree with TRBD1. Germline CDR1 and CDR2: MNHEY and SVGAGI. V lost 8 bases to trimming and J lost 13 bases; unmatched junction nucleotides: 9. CDR3 length: 11 residues. The chain's CDR3 is CASGREGTGYF. CDR3 nucleotides: TGTGCCAGCGGGAGAGAGGGGACAGGGTACTTC.

V gene TRBV27 combines with J gene TRBJ2-5; 8 nucleotides agree with TRBD1. Trimming at V came to 3 bases and at J to 4 bases, leaving 7 bases not matched to a gene. The CDR3 runs to 15 residues. Germline CDR1 and CDR2: MNHEY and SMNVEV (reference sequence). As DNA, the CDR3 is TGTGCCAGCAGTTTCGGGACAGGAGGGGGAGAGACCCAGTACTTC. Amino acid sequence: CASSFGTGGGETQYF.

In the case of this clone: Germline and junction disagree at one end, which may indicate a read error. The genes are TRBV7-9 and TRBJ1-5; maybe TRBD1 (6 bases). The CDR3 contains 15 residues. Germline CDR1 and CDR2: SEHNR and FQNEAQ (reference sequence). This chain's CDR3 is CSSSPTGPGNQPQHF. The CDR3 DNA reads as TGTTCCAGCAGCCCCACAGGGCCGGGCAATCAGCCCCAGCATTTT.

J is TRBJ2-1 and V is TRBV19, with 10 bases identical to TRBD2. The V segment lost 7 bases and the J segment 8 bases; nucleotides outside the gene matches: 11. Germline values: CDR1 LNHDA, CDR2 SQIVND (reference sequence). The length of the CDR3 is 15 residues. CDR3 coding DNA: TGTGCCAGTACTACAAGCGGGAGGGCCAGGGATGAGCAGTTCTTC. The encoded protein is CASTTSGRARDEQFF. Full variable domain (remainder filled in from reference TRBV19 and TRBJ2-1): DGGITQSPKYLFRKEGQNVTLSCEQNLNHDAMYWYRQDPGQGLRLIYYSQIVNDFQKGDIAEGYSVSREKKESFPLTVTSAQKNPTAFYLCASTTSGRARDEQFFGPGTRLTVL.

This clone has just a few counts. This sequence joins TRBV11-3 and TRBJ2-2; D call uncertain. The germline CDR1 and CDR2 sequences are SGHNT and YENEEA. The CDR3 consists of 17 residues. Trimming left V 0 bases short and J 6 bases short, with 17 bases between. The CDR3 protein is CASSLDYTVTAPGELFF. The DNA for the CDR3 is TGTGCCAGCAGCTTAGACTACACAGTTACGGCCCCCGGGGAGCTGTTTTTT. Supplemented by reference TRBV11-3 and TRBJ2-2, the full variable domain reads EAGVVQSPRYKIIEKKQPVAFWCNPISGHNTLYWYLQNLGQGPELLIRYENEEAVDDSQLPKDRFSAERLKGVDSTLKIQPAELGDSAVYLCASSLDYTVTAPGELFFGEGSRLTVL.

The chain couples TRBV5-1 to TRBJ2-1; 13 bases are shared with TRBD2. V gave up 3 bases and J gave up 2 bases; unmatched junction bases: 8. The CDR3 is 18 amino acids. From germline, CDR1 is SGHRS and CDR2 YFSETQ. CDR3 loop: CASSSRGTSGTTYNEQFF. The CDR3 region has the DNA TGCGCCAGCAGCTCGAGGGGGACTAGCGGGACGACCTACAATGAGCAGTTCTTC.

The V gene is TRBV7-2, the J gene TRBJ2-7; 7 positions match TRBD2. The CDR3 has 16 amino acids. Germline loops: CDR1 SGHTA, CDR2 FQGNSA. V dropped 4 bases and J dropped 5; count of bases not matched to a gene: 14. The CDR3 protein is CASSSIPRGGRHEQYF. The CDR3 region has the DNA TGTGCCAGCAGCTCAATCCCGCGCGGGGGTAGGCACGAGCAGTACTTC.